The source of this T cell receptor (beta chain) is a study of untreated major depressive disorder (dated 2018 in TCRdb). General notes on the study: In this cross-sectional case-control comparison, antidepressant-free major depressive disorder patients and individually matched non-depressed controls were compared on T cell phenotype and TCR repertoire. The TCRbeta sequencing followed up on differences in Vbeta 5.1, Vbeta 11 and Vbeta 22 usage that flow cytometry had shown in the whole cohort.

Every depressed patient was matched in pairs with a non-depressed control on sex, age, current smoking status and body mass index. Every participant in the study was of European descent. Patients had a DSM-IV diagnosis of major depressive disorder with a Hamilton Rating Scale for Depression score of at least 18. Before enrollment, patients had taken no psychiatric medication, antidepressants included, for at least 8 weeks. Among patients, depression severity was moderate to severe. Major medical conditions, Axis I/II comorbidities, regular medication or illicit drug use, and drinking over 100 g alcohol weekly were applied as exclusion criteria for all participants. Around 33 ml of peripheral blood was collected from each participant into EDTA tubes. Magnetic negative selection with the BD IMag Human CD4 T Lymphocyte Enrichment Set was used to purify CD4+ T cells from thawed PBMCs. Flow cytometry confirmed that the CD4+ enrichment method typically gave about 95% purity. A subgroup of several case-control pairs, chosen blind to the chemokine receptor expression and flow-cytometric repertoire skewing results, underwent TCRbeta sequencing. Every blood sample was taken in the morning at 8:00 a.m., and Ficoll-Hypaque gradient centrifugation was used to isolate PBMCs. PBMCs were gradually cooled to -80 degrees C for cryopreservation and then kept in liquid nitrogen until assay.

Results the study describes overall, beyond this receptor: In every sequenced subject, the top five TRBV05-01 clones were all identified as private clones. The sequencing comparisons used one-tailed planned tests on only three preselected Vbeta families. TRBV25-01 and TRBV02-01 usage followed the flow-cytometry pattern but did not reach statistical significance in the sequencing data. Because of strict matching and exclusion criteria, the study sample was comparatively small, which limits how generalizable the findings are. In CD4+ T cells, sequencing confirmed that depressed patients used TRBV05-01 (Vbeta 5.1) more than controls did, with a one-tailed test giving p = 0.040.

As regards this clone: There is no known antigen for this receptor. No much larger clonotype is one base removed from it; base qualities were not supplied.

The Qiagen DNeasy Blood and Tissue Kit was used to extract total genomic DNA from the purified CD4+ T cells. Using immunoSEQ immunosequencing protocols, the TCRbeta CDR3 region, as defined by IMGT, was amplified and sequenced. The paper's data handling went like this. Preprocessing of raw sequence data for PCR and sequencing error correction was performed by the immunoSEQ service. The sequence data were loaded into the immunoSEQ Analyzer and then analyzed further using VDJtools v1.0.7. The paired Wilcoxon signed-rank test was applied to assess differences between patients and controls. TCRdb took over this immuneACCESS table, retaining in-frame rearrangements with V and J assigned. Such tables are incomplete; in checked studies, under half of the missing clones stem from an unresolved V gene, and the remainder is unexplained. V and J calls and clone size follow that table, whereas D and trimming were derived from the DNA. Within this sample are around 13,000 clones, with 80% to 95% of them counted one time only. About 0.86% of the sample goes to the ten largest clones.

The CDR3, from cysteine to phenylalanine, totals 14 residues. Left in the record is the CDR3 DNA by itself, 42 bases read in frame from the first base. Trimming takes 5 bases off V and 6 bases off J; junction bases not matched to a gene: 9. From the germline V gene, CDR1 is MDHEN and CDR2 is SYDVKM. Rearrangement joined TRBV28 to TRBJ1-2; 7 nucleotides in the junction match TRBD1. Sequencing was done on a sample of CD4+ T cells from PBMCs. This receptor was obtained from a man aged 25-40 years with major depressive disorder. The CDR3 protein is CASSVPGGVNGYTF. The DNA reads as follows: TGTGCCAGCAGTGTCCCAGGGGGGGTAAATGGCTACACCTTC.